The rows below give T cell receptor beta chains drawn from one sample of a study of control samples from healthy donors and cancer patients. Here immunoSEQ multiplex PCR was the method, and the copy in TCRdb shows in-frame clones only, minus some. The sample yields about 180,000 clones, approximately 92% seen once. The sequenced sample consisted of blood. These receptor sequences come from a young man in good health. The CDR3 runs from the conserved cysteine through the conserved F or W. The D gene is left open where the match is weak. Not all rows give a size; the values are once, few, many and, for expanded clones, a class.

cdr3_aa | cdr3_nt | j_call | v_call | d_call | clone_size
CASSSGQGGYTF | TGTGCCAGCAGTTCGGGACAGGGGGGCTACACCTTC | TRBJ1-2 | TRBV27 | TRBD1 | NA
CASRPLSRDLSAGAKNIQYF | TGTGCCAGTAGACCTTTGTCCCGGGACTTGTCAGCGGGGGCCAAAAACATTCAGTACTTC | TRBJ2-4 | TRBV19 | TRBD2 | NA
CASSLTQGNTIYF | TGTGCCAGCAGTTTAACTCAGGGAAACACCATATATTTT | TRBJ1-3 | TRBV12-3/TRBV12-4 | NA | NA
CASSPLGGGTDTQYF | TGTGCCAGCAGCCCCCTCGGGGGAGGCACAGATACGCAGTATTTT | TRBJ2-3 | TRBV7-2 | NA | NA
CASSYGGRTEAFF | TGTGCCAGCAGTTACGGGGGGCGCACTGAAGCTTTCTTT | TRBJ1-1 | TRBV6-2/TRBV6-3 | NA | NA
CASSFGQINTEAFF | TGTGCCAGCAGCTTCGGACAGATAAACACTGAAGCTTTCTTT | TRBJ1-1 | TRBV3-1/TRBV3-2 | NA | NA
CASSVGGQGHEQYF | TGTGCCAGCAGCGTAGGAGGGCAGGGGCACGAGCAGTACTTC | TRBJ2-7 | TRBV9 | NA | once
CASSPDGYTGELFF | TGTGCCAGCAGCCCAGACGGGTACACCGGGGAGCTGTTTTTT | TRBJ2-2 | TRBV11-2 | NA | NA
CAWSAPIFPAFYGYTF | TGTGCCTGGAGTGCCCCCATTTTCCCTGCGTTCTATGGCTACACCTTC | TRBJ1-2 | TRBV30 | NA | NA
CSVEEPRHTGELFF | TGCAGCGTTGAGGAACCGAGACACACCGGGGAGCTGTTTTTT | TRBJ2-2 | TRBV29-1 | NA | NA
CAWSVTGGGETQYF | TGTGCCTGGAGTGTAACCGGGGGGGGAGAGACCCAGTACTTC | TRBJ2-5 | TRBV30 | TRBD2 | once
CASRPRDGTEAFF | TGCGCCAGCAGGCCCAGGGATGGCACTGAAGCTTTCTTT | TRBJ1-1 | TRBV5-1 | NA | NA
CASSDFRGQPQHF | TGTGCCAGCAGTGACTTCAGGGGACAGCCCCAGCATTTT | TRBJ1-5 | TRBV6-2/TRBV6-3 | NA | few
CASRPYPEGEQFF | TGCGCCAGCAGGCCCTACCCCGAGGGTGAGCAGTTCTTC | TRBJ2-1 | TRBV5-1 | NA | NA
CASGGIENYEQYF | TGTGCCAGCGGCGGGATTGAAAACTACGAGCAGTACTTC | TRBJ2-7 | TRBV5-8 | NA | NA
CASTPLVGEQFF | TGTGCCAGCACCCCTCTCGTCGGGGAGCAGTTCTTC | TRBJ2-1 | TRBV6-5 | NA | NA
CASGLVLSAGELFF | TGTGCTAGTGGTTTGGTACTATCCGCCGGGGAGCTGTTTTTT | TRBJ2-2 | TRBV12-5 | NA | NA
CAIRQGATGNTIYF | TGTGCCATCAGGCAGGGGGCTACTGGAAACACCATATATTTT | TRBJ1-3 | TRBV10-3 | TRBD1 | NA
CASRDLAGARYEQYF | TGTGCCAGCAGAGACCTAGCGGGAGCAAGGTACGAGCAGTACTTC | TRBJ2-7 | TRBV27 | TRBD2 | NA
CASTFLGDTEAFF | TGTGCCAGTACCTTTCTGGGGGACACTGAAGCTTTCTTT | TRBJ1-1 | TRBV19 | NA | NA
CASSEAGGEAFF | TGTGCCAGCAGTGAAGCAGGGGGTGAAGCTTTCTTT | TRBJ1-1 | TRBV25-1 | TRBD1 | NA
CSVTKGLTNTEAFF | TGCAGCGTTACCAAGGGGCTGACGAACACTGAAGCTTTCTTT | TRBJ1-1 | TRBV29-1 | NA | NA
CASRLSGQATYEQYF | TGTGCCAGCAGGCTTTCGGGACAGGCCACCTACGAGCAGTACTTC | TRBJ2-7 | TRBV2 | TRBD1 | NA
CASSWSTSGGMQATF | TGTGCCAGCAGCTGGTCGACTAGCGGGGGGATGCAGGCGACTTTC | TRBJ2-6 | TRBV5-5 | TRBD2 | NA
CASSPAPGQGFREQYF | TGCGCCAGCAGCCCAGCCCCGGGACAGGGTTTTAGGGAGCAGTACTTC | TRBJ2-7 | TRBV4-1 | TRBD1 | NA
CATSSRSSTDTQYF | TGTGCCACCAGCAGCCGGTCGAGCACAGATACGCAGTATTTT | TRBJ2-3 | TRBV15 | NA | NA
CAISGGQGKGRAETQYF | TGTGCCATCAGTGGGGGACAGGGCAAAGGGCGGGCAGAGACCCAGTACTTC | TRBJ2-5 | TRBV10-3 | TRBD1 | NA
CASSVDGGTYNSPLHF | TGTGCCAGCAGCGTAGACGGGGGGACCTATAATTCACCCCTCCACTTT | TRBJ1-6 | TRBV9 | NA | NA
CASSSGLAGDYNEQFF | TGCGCCAGCAGCTCCGGACTAGCGGGCGACTACAATGAGCAGTTCTTC | TRBJ2-1 | TRBV5-1 | TRBD2 | few
CASSQEGGRVNEQYF | TGTGCCAGCAGCCAAGAGGGGGGGCGGGTGAACGAGCAGTACTTC | TRBJ2-7 | TRBV4-2 | NA | NA
CASSLKVVGPQHF | TGTGCCAGCAGTTTAAAGGTGGTGGGGCCCCAGCATTTT | TRBJ1-5 | TRBV28 | NA | NA
CASSQGLAGHYNEQFF | TGTGCCAGCAGCCAAGGACTAGCGGGACACTACAATGAGCAGTTCTTC | TRBJ2-1 | TRBV3-1/TRBV3-2 | TRBD2 | NA
CASSEGGGGQPQHF | TGTGCCAGCAGTGAAGGTGGAGGGGGTCAGCCCCAGCATTTT | TRBJ1-5 | TRBV6-1 | NA | NA
CTSSPRPTGGEGTNEKLFF | TGCACCAGCAGCCCACGCCCGACAGGGGGTGAAGGGACTAATGAAAAACTGTTTTTT | TRBJ1-4 | TRBV1 | NA | NA
CASSLWGSGNYGYTF | TGTGCCAGCAGCTTGTGGGGCAGTGGGAACTATGGCTACACCTTC | TRBJ1-2 | TRBV5-6 | NA | NA
CASSSLGDTEAFF | TGTGCCAGCAGCTCCTTAGGGGACACTGAAGCTTTCTTT | TRBJ1-1 | TRBV7-3 | NA | NA
CATSRDPVDEQYF | TGTGCCACCAGCAGAGATCCGGTCGACGAGCAGTACTTC | TRBJ2-7 | TRBV15 | NA | NA
CASSLAGNTEAFF | TGTGCCAGCAGCTTAGCCGGGAACACTGAAGCTTTCTTT | TRBJ1-1 | TRBV7-9 | NA | NA
CASSQGLGGWQYF | TGTGCCAGCAGCCAGGGGCTTGGAGGTTGGCAGTACTTC | TRBJ2-7 | TRBV3-1/TRBV3-2 | NA | NA
CASSIAQGESPLHF | TGTGCCAGTAGTATCGCCCAGGGCGAGTCACCCCTCCACTTT | TRBJ1-6 | TRBV19 | NA | NA
CASSPLAGVPPGNEQFF | TGCGCCAGCAGTCCCCTAGCGGGGGTGCCTCCAGGAAATGAGCAGTTCTTC | TRBJ2-1 | TRBV10-1 | TRBD2 | NA
CASSQVYKREGRAATQYF | TGCGCCAGCAGCCAAGTTTACAAGCGGGAGGGCCGGGCTGCTACGCAGTATTTT | TRBJ2-3 | TRBV4-1 | TRBD2 | once
CASSQSGTSGYNEQFF | TGTGCCAGCAGTCAGTCCGGGACTAGCGGTTACAATGAGCAGTTCTTC | TRBJ2-1 | TRBV9 | TRBD2 | NA
CASSSPGRTDTQYF | TGTGCCAGCAGTTCACCGGGACGGACAGATACGCAGTATTTT | TRBJ2-3 | TRBV6-5 | NA | NA
CASSSSPGGYQPQHF | TGCGCCAGCAGCTCGTCGCCCGGGGGTTATCAGCCCCAGCATTTT | TRBJ1-5 | TRBV5-1 | NA | NA
CAWISRFNYGYTF | TGTGCCTGGATTTCCAGATTCAACTATGGCTACACCTTC | TRBJ1-2 | TRBV30 | NA | once
CASSQHSGSESSTGELFF | TGTGCCAGCAGCCAGCATAGCGGGAGCGAGTCAAGCACCGGGGAGCTGTTTTTT | TRBJ2-2 | TRBV3-1/TRBV3-2 | TRBD2 | NA
CACRARETEAFF | TGCGCATGCAGGGCGCGGGAAACTGAAGCTTTCTTT | TRBJ1-1 | TRBV10-2 | NA | NA
CATNMGQDNQPQHF | TGTGCCACCAACATGGGACAGGACAATCAGCCCCAGCATTTT | TRBJ1-5 | TRBV10-3 | TRBD1 | NA
CASSTGGGNEQFF | TGCGCCAGCAGTACAGGGGGAGGGAATGAGCAGTTCTTC | TRBJ2-1 | TRBV10-1 | NA | NA
CASSPVSGRGNTIYF | TGTGCCAGCAGCCCAGTCTCGGGGAGGGGAAACACCATATATTTT | TRBJ1-3 | TRBV3-1/TRBV3-2 | NA | NA